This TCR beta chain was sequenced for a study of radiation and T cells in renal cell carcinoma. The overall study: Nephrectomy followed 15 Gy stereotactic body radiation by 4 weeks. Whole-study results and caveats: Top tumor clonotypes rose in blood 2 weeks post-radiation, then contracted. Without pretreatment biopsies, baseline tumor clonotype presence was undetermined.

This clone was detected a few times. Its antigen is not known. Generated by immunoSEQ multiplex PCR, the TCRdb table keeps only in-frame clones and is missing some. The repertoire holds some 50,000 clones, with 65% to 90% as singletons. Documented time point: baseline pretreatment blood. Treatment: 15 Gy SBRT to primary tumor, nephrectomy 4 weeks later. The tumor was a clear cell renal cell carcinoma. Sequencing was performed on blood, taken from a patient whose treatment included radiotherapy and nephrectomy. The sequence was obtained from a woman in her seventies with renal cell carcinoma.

The CDR3 bases are TGTGCCAGCAGCTTGCGGGACAGCTGGGAAACCTTC. It translates to CASSLRDSWETF. The J gene is TRBJ1-2, the V gene TRBV7-2; 7 nucleotides line up with TRBD1. CDR1 and CDR2 (germline): SGHTA, FQGNSA. The CDR3 spans 12 residues. Losses at the gene ends were 3 bases for V and 14 bases for J; bases not matched to a gene: 9.